The 8 T cell receptor beta chains given below trace back to one sample, sequenced in a study of molecular identifiers for immune sequencing clone quantification. TCRdb redid the calling of the PCR reads with MiXCR, one entry per CDR3 protein. The sample comprises tens of thousands of distinct CDR3 sequences, over 15% of which are singletons, and 0.99% rests with the top ten. The sample consisted of naive CD8+ T cells from blood, with Jurkat cell RNA spiked in. Stated subset: FACS-sorted CD8+CD4-CCR7+CD45RA+ naive T cells. Every receptor here comes from a human donor in good health. Some libraries in this study had Jurkat cell RNA spiked in.

On this clonotype: This may be a read error: a much more frequent sequence differs by one nucleotide. The V gene is TRBV13, the J gene TRBJ2-3; D remains ambiguous. Germline CDR1 and CDR2: PRHDT and FYEKMQ (reference sequence). Trimming cost V 5 bases and J 11 bases, with 20 bases left between them. The CDR3 has 14 residues. The CDR3 loop is CASSDPNGRNMQYF. CDR3 nucleotides: TGTGCCAGCAGCGATCCCAACGGCAGGAATATGCAGTATTTT.

This clonotype was seen a few times. This chain connects TRBV14 to TRBJ1-6; D unclear. The CDR3 consists of 16 residues. CDR1 SGHDN and CDR2 FVKESK come from the germline V gene. Deletions cut 4 bases from V and 8 bases from J, with 18 bases between. DNA for the CDR3: TGTGCCAGCAGCCCCTTCCATGGGAGGGCTGATTCACCCCTCCACTTT. This gives the protein CASSPFHGRADSPLHF.

The sample holds many counts of this clonotype. This chain uses TRBV29-1 with TRBJ2-2; the match to TRBD1 covers 10 bases. The CDR3 extends over 18 amino acids. Trimming cost V 0 bases and J 4 bases; bases outside gene matches: 11. Germline V gene sequence: CDR1 SQVTM, CDR2 ANQGSEA. The CDR3 protein is CSVEDVASGQGLTGELFF. In nucleotides, the CDR3 is TGCAGCGTTGAAGATGTTGCTTCGGGACAGGGGCTCACCGGGGAGCTGTTTTTT.

This clonotype was seen at least ten times. The rearrangement joins TRBV12-3 or TRBV12-4 to TRBJ2-7, with 9 bases identical to TRBD1. The CDR3 runs 12 residues. Trimming removed 4 bases from V and 5 bases from J; junction bases left unmatched: 0. The CDR3 spells CASSWTGDEQYF. The CDR3, as DNA: TGTGCCAGCAGTTGGACAGGGGACGAGCAGTACTTC.

This clonotype was seen ten or more times. This sequence joins TRBV7-6 and TRBJ2-3; no clear D. Trimming cost V 0 bases and J 0 bases, with 13 bases left between them. Germline V CDR1 and CDR2: SGHVS, FNYEAQ. The CDR3 is made up of 17 amino acids. The CDR3 is CASSLAERRISTDTQYF. CDR3 sequence (DNA): TGTGCCAGCAGCTTAGCGGAACGTCGGATTAGCACAGATACGCAGTATTTT.

The table lists this clonotype with many counts. J is TRBJ2-3 and V is TRBV19, with 10 bases matching TRBD2. The J segment lost 6 bases and the V segment lost 11 bases, leaving 14 bases of the junction unmatched. CDR1 and CDR2 from the germline V gene are LNHDA and SQIVND (reference sequence). This CDR3 has 15 residues. As DNA, the CDR3 is TGTGCCTCCCAGAGGGCTAGCGGGGGTCAGGATACGCAGTATTTT. Translation: CASQRASGGQDTQYF.

This rearrangement joins TRBV2 to TRBJ2-5; no clear D gene. The CDR3 has 15 amino acids. Per germline, CDR1 SNHLY and CDR2 FYNNEI. Trimming removed 2 bases at V and 1 base at J, with 11 bases between. CDR3 amino acids: CASSEYTAAQETQYF. The DNA for the CDR3 is TGTGCCAGCAGTGAATACACGGCTGCCCAAGAGACCCAGTACTTC. Full variable domain (rest looked up from reference TRBV2 and TRBJ2-5): EPEVTQTPSHQVTQMGQEVILRCVPISNHLYFYWYRQILGQKVEFLVSFYNNEISEKSEIFDDQFSVERPDGSNFTLKIRSTKLEDSAMYFCASSEYTAAQETQYFGPGTRLLVL.

The table lists this clonotype with many counts. This chain connects TRBV30 to TRBJ2-2; D is undetermined. This CDR3 contains 12 residues. Per germline, CDR1 GTSNPN and CDR2 SVGIG (reference sequence). V lost 2 bases and J 3 bases, leaving 4 bases between the germline ends. The CDR3 DNA sequence: TGTGCCTGGAGTTGGGACACCGGGGAGCTGTTTTTT. It specifies CAWSWDTGELFF.